What follows are 23 T cell receptor beta chains derived from one specimen sequenced in a study of beta chain features in type 1 diabetes. TCRB transcripts that were expressed got sequenced, as all of the isolated RNA had been reverse transcribed. Data came from immunoSEQ multiplex PCR; TCRdb stores just in-frame clones and leaves some out. Of about 240,000 clones listed, 25% to 30% are singletons. Specimen: central memory CD4+ T cells from blood. All receptors derive from a man aged 25-40 years in good health.

The chain has TRBV7-2 and TRBJ2-7, with 9 bases that match TRBD2. The germline CDR1 and CDR2 sequences are SGHTA and FQGNSA. This CDR3 spans 15 amino acids. J gave up 2 bases and V 5 bases, and 7 bases lay outside the gene matches. Written as DNA, the CDR3 is TGTGCCAGCAGCCCATATAGCGGGAGCACCTACGAGCAGTACTTC. Protein sequence: CASSPYSGSTYEQYF.

Worth noting for this clone: A read error is possible here, since a much larger clone lies one base away. The rearrangement joins TRBV7-9 to TRBJ2-7; D is possibly TRBD1 (6 bases). This CDR3 region has 12 residues. The germline V gene has CDR1 SEHNR and CDR2 FQNEAQ (reference sequence). The V end was cut by 5 bases, the J end by 3 bases, with 8 bases between. CDR3 loop: CASSQQGYEQYF. CDR3 coding DNA: TGTGCCAGCAGCCAACAGGGCTACGAGCAGTACTTC.

This clone was observed once. The rearrangement links TRBV5-6 to TRBJ2-7; TRBD1 aligns across 7 bases. Trimming took 7 bases from V and 0 from J; bases not matched to a gene: 4. Germline V gives CDR1 SGHDT, CDR2 YYEEEE. The CDR3 is made up of 13 amino acids. CDR3 nucleotides: TGTGCCAGCGAAAACAGGGGCTCCTACGAGCAGTACTTC. This sequence encodes CASENRGSYEQYF.

The sample holds a few counts of this clone. This rearrangement joins TRBV2 to TRBJ2-5, with 10 bases matching TRBD2. This CDR3 is 15 amino acids long. The V gene end was trimmed by 4 bases and the J gene end by 4 bases; junction bases not matched to a gene: 6. Germline V CDR1 and CDR2: SNHLY, FYNNEI. The CDR3 DNA sequence: TGTGCCAGCAGTGGACAGGGACTAGCGTCAGAGACCCAGTACTTC. Translation gives CASSGQGLASETQYF.

This clone was seen many times. The V gene is TRBV7-9, the J gene TRBJ2-2, with 11 positions matching TRBD1. Germline V lookup: CDR1 SEHNR, CDR2 FQNEAQ (reference sequence). With V trimmed by 3 bases and J by 4 bases, 4 bases remained unmatched. The CDR3 totals 16 residues. CDR3 bases: TGTGCCAGCAGCTTCAGGACAGGGGGCAGCACCGGGGAGCTGTTTTTT. It specifies CASSFRTGGSTGELFF.

This clone has just a few counts. The chain employs TRBV7-7 and TRBJ2-5, with D perhaps TRBD2 (5 bases). Germline lookup yields CDR1 SSHAT and CDR2 FNYEAQ (reference sequence). The V end lost 5 bases, the J end lost 3 bases, and 19 bases lay between the germline ends. The CDR3 contains 16 residues. Written as DNA, the CDR3 is TGTGCCAGCAGCCTCACACCGGGGTCGAGGGAAGAGACCCAGTACTTC. Encoded protein: CASSLTPGSREETQYF.

This clone was counted a few times. The identical CDR3 is also encoded by other nucleotide sequences in the sample. The CDR3 nucleotides read TGCGCCAGCAGCTTGGGGGCCGGGAATAGCAATCAGCCCCAGCATTTT. This codes for CASSLGAGNSNQPQHF. The chain employs TRBV5-1 and TRBJ1-5; D remains ambiguous. The germline V gene encodes CDR1 SGHRS and CDR2 YFSETQ. CDR3 length: 16 amino acids. The germline V and J ends were trimmed by 0 bases and 0 bases, with 10 bases remaining between them.

Remarks on this clone: Other DNA variants within this sample encode the same CDR3. This chain links TRBV5-1 with TRBJ2-3; 9 nucleotides line up with TRBD2. CDR3 length: 16 amino acids. The ends lost 0 bases at V and 0 bases at J; junction bases unmatched: 2. Per the germline V gene, CDR1 is SGHRS and CDR2 is YFSETQ. For the CDR3, the DNA is TGCGCCAGCAGCTTGGCCACTAGCGGGAGCACAGATACGCAGTATTTT. Its translation: CASSLATSGSTDTQYF.

This clone appeared a few times. The chain combines TRBV4-1 with TRBJ1-1; 7 nucleotides align to TRBD1. J was trimmed by 1 base and V by 4 bases; bases with no gene match: 6. CDR3 length equals 15 residues. In germline, CDR1 is MGHRA, CDR2 YSYEKL. The CDR3 DNA reads as TGCGCCAGCAGCCCGACCGGGACAGCGAACACTGAAGCTTTCTTT. Amino acids: CASSPTGTANTEAFF.

The chain uses TRBV30 and TRBJ1-2; D is possibly TRBD1 (5 bases). Germline-derived CDR1 and CDR2 are GTSNPN and SVGIG (reference sequence). There are 16 residues in the CDR3. V lost 3 bases and J 8 bases, leaving 25 bases between the germline ends. CDR3 nucleotides: TGTGCCTGGAGACGGCAGGGAAGCCAGCCCTACGAAGGCTACACCTTC. The encoded protein is CAWRRQGSQPYEGYTF.

This clone was observed many times. In nucleotides, the CDR3 is TGTGCCAGCTCTCCTCTAGGGATTACAGGGCAGCAGTTCTTC. Protein sequence: CASSPLGITGQQFF. V gene TRBV7-2 combines with J gene TRBJ2-1; possible D gene TRBD1, 6 bases. The germline gives CDR1 SGHTA, CDR2 FQGNSA. The length of the CDR3 is 14 residues. V lost 8 bases and J 11 bases, leaving 22 bases between the germline ends.

This sequence joins TRBV7-8 and TRBJ2-1; TRBD2 aligns across 9 bases. With 1 base clipped from V and 3 bases from J, the junction kept 4 bases outside the gene matches. The germline CDR1 and CDR2 sequences are SGHVS and FQNEAQ. The CDR3 length is 16 residues. CDR3 loop: CASSLGTSAHYNEQFF. The CDR3 DNA follows: TGTGCCAGCAGCTTAGGGACTAGCGCTCACTACAATGAGCAGTTCTTC.

As concerns this clone: Other DNA sequences within the sample encode an identical CDR3. The V and J genes are TRBV7-2 and TRBJ2-7; maybe TRBD1 (6 bases). This CDR3 has 12 amino acids. V lost 4 bases and J lost 4, with 8 bases in between. Germline V gene data show CDR1 as SGHTA and CDR2 as FQGNSA. The CDR3 loop is CASSYGTYEQYF. The CDR3 DNA reads TGTGCCAGCAGCTACGGGACATACGAGCAGTACTTC.

This clone is medium-sized by share. Other DNA variants within this sample encode the same CDR3. V is TRBV10-3 and J is TRBJ1-2; TRBD1 aligns across 7 bases. The CDR3 consists of 14 residues. V was clipped by 2 bases and J by 4 bases; unmatched bases: 4. CDR1 and CDR2 (germline): ENHRY, SYGVKD. The DNA for the CDR3 is TGTGCCATCAGTGAGAGACAGGGACCCTATGGCTACACCTTC. As protein: CAISERQGPYGYTF.

This chain uses TRBV18 with TRBJ1-1; D ambiguous. With 0 bases removed from V and 5 bases from J, the gap between germline ends came to 7 bases. CDR1 and CDR2 from the germline V gene are KGHSH and LQKENI. CDR3 length equals 13 residues. The CDR3 here is CASSPPSGTEAFF. The CDR3, as DNA: TGTGCCAGCTCACCACCGTCGGGGACTGAAGCTTTCTTT. Combining the CDR3 with reference TRBV18 and TRBJ1-1 gives the whole variable domain NAGVMQNPRHLVRRRGQEARLRCSPMKGHSHVYWYRQLPEEGLKFMVYLQKENIIDESGMPKERFSAEFPKEGPSILRIQQVVRGDSAAYFCASSPPSGTEAFFGQGTRLTVV.

The chain is built from TRBV7-9 and TRBJ2-1; TRBD2 matches 14 bases. This CDR3 comprises 15 residues. J was trimmed by 13 bases and V by 1 base; bases with no gene match: 6. CDR1 is SEHNR, CDR2 FQNEAQ, per germline (reference sequence). CDR3 sequence: CASSLGTSGRPPQFF. For the CDR3, the DNA is TGTGCCAGCAGCTTAGGGACTAGCGGGAGGCCCCCTCAGTTCTTC.

This clone was seen more than once but under ten times. V usage is TRBV7-2 and J usage is TRBJ2-7, with D perhaps TRBD2 (6 bases). CDR3 size: 14 residues. The germline V and J ends were trimmed by 7 bases and 3 bases, with 16 bases remaining between them. Per germline, CDR1 SGHTA and CDR2 FQGNSA. CDR3 sequence: CASTPLAARYEQYF. DNA for the CDR3: TGTGCCAGCACCCCCTTAGCGGCTCGCTACGAGCAGTACTTC.

This clone turned up a few times. The chain uses TRBV7-2 and TRBJ1-5; D possibly corresponds to TRBD1 (6 bases). CDR3 length: 13 residues. CDR1 is SGHTA, CDR2 FQGNSA, per germline. V shed 2 bases and J shed 13 bases, with 15 bases lying between them. DNA for the CDR3: TGTGCCAGCAGCTTAACGGCTGACAGGTCTCAGCATTTT. Its translation: CASSLTADRSQHF. The entire variable domain, with the rest obtained from reference TRBV7-2 and TRBJ1-5, is as follows: GAGVSQSPSNKVTEKGKDVELRCDPISGHTALYWYRQSLGQGLEFLIYFQGNSAPDKSGLPSDRFSAERTGGSVSTLTIQRTQQEDSAVYLCASSLTADRSQHFGDGTRLSIL.

This clone was found a few times. The chain links TRBV27 to TRBJ2-7; 7 bases are a match to TRBD1. J was trimmed by 8 bases and V by 2 bases; bases with no gene match: 9. The CDR3 totals 14 residues. CDR1 MNHEY and CDR2 SMNVEV come from the germline V gene (reference sequence). CDR3 in amino acids: CASSLTRDSPKQYF. The DNA of the CDR3 is TGTGCCAGCAGTTTAACCCGGGACAGTCCCAAGCAGTACTTC.

This chain links TRBV18 with TRBJ1-3, with TRBD1 matching 8 bases. The CDR3 spans 14 residues. In germline, CDR1 is KGHSH, CDR2 LQKENI. J gave up 2 bases and V 6 bases, and 3 bases lay outside the gene matches. This CDR3 reads CASSPDRAGNTIYF. CDR3 nucleotide sequence: TGTGCCAGCTCCCCGGACAGGGCTGGAAACACCATATATTTT.

Only a few counts were recorded for this clone. The gene calls are TRBV7-2 and TRBJ2-1; D remains ambiguous. Trimming shortened V by 4 bases and J by 3 bases, and 13 bases separated the two germline ends. Germline assignment: CDR1 SGHTA and CDR2 FQGNSA. This CDR3 has 15 amino acids. The CDR3 loop is CASSSGRDFYNEQFF. CDR3 nucleotide sequence: TGTGCCAGCAGCTCCGGTAGGGATTTCTACAATGAGCAGTTCTTC.

This sequence joins TRBV29-1 and TRBJ2-7; possible D gene TRBD1, 5 bases. Germline assignment: CDR1 SQVTM and CDR2 ANQGSEA. There are 12 residues in the CDR3. Trimming shortened V by 2 bases and J by 6 bases, and 11 bases separated the two germline ends. The CDR3 loop reads CSVEKGWSEQYF. DNA for the CDR3: TGCAGCGTTGAAAAGGGGTGGAGCGAGCAGTACTTC.

The genes are TRBV7-8 and TRBJ2-1; 7 nucleotides agree with TRBD1. V shed 0 bases, J shed 6 bases, and the junction held 5 bases outside the gene matches. This CDR3 is built from 15 residues. CDR1 is SGHVS and CDR2 is FQNEAQ in the germline V gene. The CDR3 spells CASSLALQGINEQFF. DNA of the CDR3: TGTGCCAGCAGCTTAGCACTACAGGGGATCAATGAGCAGTTCTTC.